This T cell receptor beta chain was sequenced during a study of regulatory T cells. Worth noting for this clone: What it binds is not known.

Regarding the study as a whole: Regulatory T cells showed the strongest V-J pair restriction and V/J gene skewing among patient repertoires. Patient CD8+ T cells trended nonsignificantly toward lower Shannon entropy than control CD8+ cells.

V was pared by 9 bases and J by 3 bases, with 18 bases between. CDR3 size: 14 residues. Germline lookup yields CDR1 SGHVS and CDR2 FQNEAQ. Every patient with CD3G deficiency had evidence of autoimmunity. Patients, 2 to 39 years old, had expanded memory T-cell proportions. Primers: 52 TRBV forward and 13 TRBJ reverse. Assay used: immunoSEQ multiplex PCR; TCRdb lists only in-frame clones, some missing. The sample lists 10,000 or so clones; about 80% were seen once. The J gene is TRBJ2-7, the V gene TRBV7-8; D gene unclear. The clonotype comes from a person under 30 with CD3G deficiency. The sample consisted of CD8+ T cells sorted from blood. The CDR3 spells CASSPRSRSYEQYF. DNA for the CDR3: TGTGCCAGTAGCCCCCGCAGCAGGAGCTACGAGCAGTACTTC.